The clone carrying this T cell receptor (beta chain) was counted ten times or more. TCRdb independently ran MiXCR on the reads; one entry per CDR3 protein. The data contain roughly 500,000 distinct CDR3 sequences, roughly 10% of them seen just once; the ten biggest clones take up about a tenth. The sample belongs to a study of T cell repertoires in cytomegalovirus infection. V lost 2 bases and J lost 2; bases outside the gene matches: 5. The CDR3 sequence is 17 residues long. CDR1 and CDR2 from the germline V gene are MDHEN and SYDVKM. Specimen: PBMCs. This sequence was found in a human donor in good health (CMV status not recorded). Some clones in this sample may be carry-over from other donors' samples. The chain joins TRBV28 to TRBJ2-6; 8 bases map to TRBD1. The CDR3 nucleotides read TGTGCCAGCAGTTTAAGGACAGGGACCCCTGGGGCCAACGTCCTGACTTTC. This sequence encodes CASSLRTGTPGANVLTF.